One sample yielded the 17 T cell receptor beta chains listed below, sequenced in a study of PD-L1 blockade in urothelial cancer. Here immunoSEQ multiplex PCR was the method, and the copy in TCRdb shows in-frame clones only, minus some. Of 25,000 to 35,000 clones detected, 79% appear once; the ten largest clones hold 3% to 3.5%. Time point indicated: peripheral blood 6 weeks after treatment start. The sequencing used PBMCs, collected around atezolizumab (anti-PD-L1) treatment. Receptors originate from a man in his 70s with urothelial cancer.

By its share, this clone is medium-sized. CDR3 sequence reads: CASSWGQGPVEDHYNSPLHF. The CDR3 region has the DNA TGTGCCAGCAGTTGGGGACAGGGGCCAGTTGAGGATCATTATAATTCACCCCTCCACTTT. This chain links TRBV27 with TRBJ1-6; 10 bases map to TRBD1. Germline lookup yields CDR1 MNHEY and CDR2 SMNVEV (reference sequence). The trim removed 4 bases at V and 4 bases at J, leaving 16 bases unmatched. CDR3 length equals 20 residues.

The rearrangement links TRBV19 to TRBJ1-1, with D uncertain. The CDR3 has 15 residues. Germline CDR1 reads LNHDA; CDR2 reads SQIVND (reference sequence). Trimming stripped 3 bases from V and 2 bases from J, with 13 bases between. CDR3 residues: CASSIRQAFNTEAFF. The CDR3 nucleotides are TGTGCCAGTAGTATTAGGCAGGCCTTCAACACTGAAGCTTTCTTT.

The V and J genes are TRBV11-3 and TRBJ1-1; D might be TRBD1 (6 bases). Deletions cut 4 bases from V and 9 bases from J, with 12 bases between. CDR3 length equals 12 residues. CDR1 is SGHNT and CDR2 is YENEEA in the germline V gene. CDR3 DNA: TGTGCCAGCAGCTGGGACAAGTCTAAAGCTTTCTTT. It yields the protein CASSWDKSKAFF.

The CDR3 protein is CASSPLAGGPETQYF. The CDR3 bases are TGTGCCAGCAGTCCGCTAGCGGGAGGGCCTGAGACCCAGTACTTC. This chain joins TRBV11-3 and TRBJ2-5, with 12 bases lining up with TRBD2. This CDR3 contains 15 residues. Trimming removed 6 bases from V and 5 bases from J; junction bases left unmatched: 7. Germline lookup yields CDR1 SGHNT and CDR2 YENEEA.

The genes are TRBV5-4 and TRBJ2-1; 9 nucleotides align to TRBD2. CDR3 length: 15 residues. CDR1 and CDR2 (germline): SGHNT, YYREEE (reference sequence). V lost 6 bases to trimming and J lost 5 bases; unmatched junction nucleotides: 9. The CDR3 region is CASTHRTSENNEQFF. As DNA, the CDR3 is TGTGCCAGCACCCATAGGACTAGCGAGAACAATGAGCAGTTCTTC.

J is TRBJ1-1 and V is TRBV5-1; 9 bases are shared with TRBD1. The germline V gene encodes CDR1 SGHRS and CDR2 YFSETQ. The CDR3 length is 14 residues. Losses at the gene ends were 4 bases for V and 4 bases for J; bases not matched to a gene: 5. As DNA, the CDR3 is TGCGCCAGCAGCACAGGGGGCCGGGGCACTGAAGCTTTCTTT. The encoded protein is CASSTGGRGTEAFF.

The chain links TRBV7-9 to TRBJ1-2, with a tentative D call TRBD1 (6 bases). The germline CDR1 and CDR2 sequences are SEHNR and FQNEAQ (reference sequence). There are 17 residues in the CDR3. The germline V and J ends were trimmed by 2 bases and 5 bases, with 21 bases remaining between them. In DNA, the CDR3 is TGTGCCAGCAGCTTACGGGAGGGACACACTATCTCTTATGGCTACACCTTC. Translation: CASSLREGHTISYGYTF.

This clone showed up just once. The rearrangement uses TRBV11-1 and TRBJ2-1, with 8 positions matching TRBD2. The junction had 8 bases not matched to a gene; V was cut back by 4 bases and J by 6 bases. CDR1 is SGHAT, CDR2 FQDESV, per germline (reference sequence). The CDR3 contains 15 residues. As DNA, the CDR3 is TGTGCCAGCAGCTCGGGACTAGTTTTTGGCAATGAGCAGTTCTTC. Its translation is CASSSGLVFGNEQFF.

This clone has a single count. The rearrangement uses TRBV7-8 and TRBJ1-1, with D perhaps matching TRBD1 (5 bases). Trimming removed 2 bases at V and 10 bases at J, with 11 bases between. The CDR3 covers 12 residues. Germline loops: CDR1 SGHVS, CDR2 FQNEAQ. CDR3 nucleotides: TGTGCCAGCAGCTTATCATCCCAGGGAGCTTTCTTT. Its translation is CASSLSSQGAFF. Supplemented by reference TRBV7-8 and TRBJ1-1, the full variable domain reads GAGVSQSPRYKVAKRGQDVALRCDPISGHVSLFWYQQALGQGPEFLTYFQNEAQLDKSGLPSDRFFAERPEGSVSTLKIQRTQQEDSAVYLCASSLSSQGAFFGQGTRLTVV.

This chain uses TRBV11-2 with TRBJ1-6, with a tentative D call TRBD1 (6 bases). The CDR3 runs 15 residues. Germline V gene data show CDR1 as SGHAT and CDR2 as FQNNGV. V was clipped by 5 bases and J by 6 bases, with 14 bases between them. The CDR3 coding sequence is TGTGCCAGCAGCCGCGGACAGACATTTAATTCACCCCTCCACTTT. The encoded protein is CASSRGQTFNSPLHF.

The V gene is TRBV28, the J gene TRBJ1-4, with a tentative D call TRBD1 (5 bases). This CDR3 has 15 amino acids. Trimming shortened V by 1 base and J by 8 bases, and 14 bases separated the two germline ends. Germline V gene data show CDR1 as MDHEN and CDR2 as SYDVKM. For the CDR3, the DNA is TGTGCCAGCAGTTTATTGAACGGGGGAGAGGAAAAACTGTTTTTT. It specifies CASSLLNGGEEKLFF.

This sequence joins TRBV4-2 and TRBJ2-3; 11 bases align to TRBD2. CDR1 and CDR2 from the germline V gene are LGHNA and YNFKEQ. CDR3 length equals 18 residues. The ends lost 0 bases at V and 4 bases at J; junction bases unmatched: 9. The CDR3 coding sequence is TGTGCCAGCAGCCAAGACGTGCCCTTTAGCGGGGGGGCAGATACGCAGTATTTT. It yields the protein CASSQDVPFSGGADTQYF.

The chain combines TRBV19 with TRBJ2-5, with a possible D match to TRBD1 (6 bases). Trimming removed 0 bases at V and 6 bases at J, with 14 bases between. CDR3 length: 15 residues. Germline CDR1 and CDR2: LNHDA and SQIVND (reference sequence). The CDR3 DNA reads TGTGCCAGTAGTATAGATGGGTACAGGGTACAGACCCAGTACTTC. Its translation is CASSIDGYRVQTQYF.

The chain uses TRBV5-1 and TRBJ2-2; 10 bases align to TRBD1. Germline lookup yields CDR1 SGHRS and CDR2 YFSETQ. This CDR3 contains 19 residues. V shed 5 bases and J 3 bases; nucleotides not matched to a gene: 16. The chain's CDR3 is CASRGTGTGAQSYTGELFF. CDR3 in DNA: TGCGCCAGCAGGGGGACGGGGACAGGGGCCCAATCGTACACCGGGGAGCTGTTTTTT.

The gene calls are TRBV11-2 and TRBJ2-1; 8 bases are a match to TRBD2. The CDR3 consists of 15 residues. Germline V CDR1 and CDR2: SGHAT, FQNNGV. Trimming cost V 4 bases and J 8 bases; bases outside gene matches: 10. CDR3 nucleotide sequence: TGTGCCAGCAGCTACCGGACTAGCCTAGGGCATGAGCAGTTCTTC. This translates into CASSYRTSLGHEQFF.

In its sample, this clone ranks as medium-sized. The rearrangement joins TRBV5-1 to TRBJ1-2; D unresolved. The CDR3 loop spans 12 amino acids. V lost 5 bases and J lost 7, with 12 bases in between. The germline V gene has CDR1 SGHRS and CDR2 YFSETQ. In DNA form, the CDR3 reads TGCGCCAGCAGAAGAGGGAACGGTGGCTACACCTTC. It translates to CASRRGNGGYTF.

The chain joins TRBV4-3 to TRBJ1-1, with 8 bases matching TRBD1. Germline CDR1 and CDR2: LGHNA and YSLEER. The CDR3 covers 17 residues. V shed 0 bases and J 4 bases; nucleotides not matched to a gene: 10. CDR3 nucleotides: TGCGCCAGCAGCCAAGAGGGGGGCAGGGGGCTGACCACTGAAGCTTTCTTT. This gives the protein CASSQEGGRGLTTEAFF.